The T cell receptor beta chain described here comes from a study of blood T cell repertoires in COVID-19. Original processing methods: Counts of nucleated cells, estimated from reference gene primer amplification, were obtained. The protocol was immunoSEQ multiplex PCR, while the TCRdb copy is restricted to in-frame clones and leaves out a portion. That table gives V, J and clone size, and the DNA gave D and trimming. The sample lists about 32,000 clones, about 90% occurring once. The CDR3 extends over 13 amino acids. Germline assignment: CDR1 SGHTA and CDR2 FQGTGA. V was pared by 3 bases and J by 1 base, with 6 bases between.

The genes are TRBV7-3 and TRBJ1-1; D is unresolved. The sequence came from a man between 65 and 85 years old with active or convalescent COVID-19. The source material was peripheral blood. The CDR3 reads CASSLGENTEAFF. The CDR3 DNA sequence: TGTGCCAGCAGCTTGGGAGAGAACACTGAAGCTTTCTTT.